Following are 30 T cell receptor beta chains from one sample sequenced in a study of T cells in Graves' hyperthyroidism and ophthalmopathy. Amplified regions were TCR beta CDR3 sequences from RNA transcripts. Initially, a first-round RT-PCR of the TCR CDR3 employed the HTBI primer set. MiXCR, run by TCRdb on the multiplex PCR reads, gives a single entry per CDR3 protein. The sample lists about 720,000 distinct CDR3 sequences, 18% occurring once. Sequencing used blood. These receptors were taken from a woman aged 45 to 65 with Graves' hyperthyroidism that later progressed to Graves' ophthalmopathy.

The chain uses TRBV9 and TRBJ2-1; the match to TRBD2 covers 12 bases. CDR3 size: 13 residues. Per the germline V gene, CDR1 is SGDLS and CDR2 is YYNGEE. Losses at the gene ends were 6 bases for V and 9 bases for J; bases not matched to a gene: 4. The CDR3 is CASTSSGGAEQFF. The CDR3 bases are TGTGCCAGCACCTCTAGCGGGGGGGCTGAGCAGTTCTTC. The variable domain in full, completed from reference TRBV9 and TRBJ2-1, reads DSGVTQTPKHLITATGQRVTLRCSPRSGDLSVYWYQQSLDQGLQFLIQYYNGEERAKGNILERFSAQQFPDLHSELNLSSLELGDSALYFCASTSSGGAEQFFGPGTRLTVL.

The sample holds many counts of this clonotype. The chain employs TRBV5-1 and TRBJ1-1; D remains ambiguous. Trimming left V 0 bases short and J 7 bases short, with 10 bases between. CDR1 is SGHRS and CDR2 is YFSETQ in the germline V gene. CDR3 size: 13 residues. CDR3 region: CASSLVSANEAFF. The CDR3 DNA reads TGCGCCAGCAGCTTGGTGAGCGCCAATGAAGCTTTCTTT.

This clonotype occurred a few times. Here the CDR3 reads CSATLIGHPAYEQYF. The CDR3 DNA is TGCAGTGCTACCCTAATCGGACACCCAGCCTACGAGCAGTACTTC. The chain uses TRBV20-1 and TRBJ2-7, with D tentatively TRBD1 (5 bases). Trimming stripped 4 bases from V and 2 bases from J, with 18 bases between. The CDR3 extends over 15 amino acids. Germline lookup yields CDR1 DFQATT and CDR2 SNEGSKA (reference sequence).

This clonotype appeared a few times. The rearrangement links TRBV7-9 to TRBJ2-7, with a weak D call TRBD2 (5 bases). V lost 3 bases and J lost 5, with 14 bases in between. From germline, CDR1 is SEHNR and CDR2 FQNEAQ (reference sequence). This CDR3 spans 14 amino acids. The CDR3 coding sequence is TGTGCCAGCAGCTTTCAAGGGCAGAGGGACGAGCAGTACTTC. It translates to CASSFQGQRDEQYF.

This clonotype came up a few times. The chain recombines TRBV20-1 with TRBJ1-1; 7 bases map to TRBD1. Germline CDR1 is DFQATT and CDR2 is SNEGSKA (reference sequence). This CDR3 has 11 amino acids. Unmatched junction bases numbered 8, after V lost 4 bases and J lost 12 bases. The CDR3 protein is CSANRGGEPFF. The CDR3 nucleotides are TGCAGTGCTAACAGGGGCGGGGAGCCTTTCTTT.

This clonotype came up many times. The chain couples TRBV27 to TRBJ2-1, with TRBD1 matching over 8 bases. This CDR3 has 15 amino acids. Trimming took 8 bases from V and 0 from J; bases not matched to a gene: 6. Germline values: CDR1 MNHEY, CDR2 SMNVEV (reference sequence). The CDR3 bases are TGTGCCAGCGGATCCGGGACAGGCTCCTACAATGAGCAGTTCTTC. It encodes CASGSGTGSYNEQFF.

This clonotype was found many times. In DNA, the CDR3 is TGCAGTGCTCCTTCGACAGCACACTATGGCTACACCTTC. Translated, it gives CSAPSTAHYGYTF. The chain recombines TRBV20-1 with TRBJ1-2; D is possibly TRBD1 (5 bases). The length of the CDR3 is 13 residues. Per the germline V gene, CDR1 is DFQATT and CDR2 is SNEGSKA (reference sequence). With 5 bases removed from V and 3 bases from J, the gap between germline ends came to 13 bases.

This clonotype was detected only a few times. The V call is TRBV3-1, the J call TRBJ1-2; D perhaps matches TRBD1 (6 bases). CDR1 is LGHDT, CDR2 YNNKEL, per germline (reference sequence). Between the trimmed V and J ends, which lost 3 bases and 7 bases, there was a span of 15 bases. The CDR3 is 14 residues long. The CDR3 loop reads CASSQVTGPGGYTF. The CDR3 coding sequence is TGTGCCAGCAGCCAGGTCACAGGGCCGGGTGGCTACACCTTC.

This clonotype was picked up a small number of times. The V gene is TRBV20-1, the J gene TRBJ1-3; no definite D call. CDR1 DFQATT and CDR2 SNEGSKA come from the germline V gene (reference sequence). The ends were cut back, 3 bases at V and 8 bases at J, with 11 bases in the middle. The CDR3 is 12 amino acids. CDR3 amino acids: CSASLPPDTIYF. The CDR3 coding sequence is TGCAGTGCTAGTCTCCCCCCAGACACCATATATTTT.

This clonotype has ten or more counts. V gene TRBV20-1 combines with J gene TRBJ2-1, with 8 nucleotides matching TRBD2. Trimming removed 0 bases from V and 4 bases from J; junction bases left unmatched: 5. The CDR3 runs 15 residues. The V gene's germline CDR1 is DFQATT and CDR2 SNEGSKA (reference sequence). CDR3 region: CSARDMRGVYNEQFF. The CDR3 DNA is TGCAGTGCTAGAGATATGCGGGGGGTTTACAATGAGCAGTTCTTC.

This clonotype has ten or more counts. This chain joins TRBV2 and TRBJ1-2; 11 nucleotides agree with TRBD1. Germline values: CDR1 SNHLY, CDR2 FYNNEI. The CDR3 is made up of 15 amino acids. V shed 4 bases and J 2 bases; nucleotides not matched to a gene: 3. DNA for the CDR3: TGTGCCAGCAGTGTGGGACAGGGGGGGAACTATGGCTACACCTTC. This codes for CASSVGQGGNYGYTF.

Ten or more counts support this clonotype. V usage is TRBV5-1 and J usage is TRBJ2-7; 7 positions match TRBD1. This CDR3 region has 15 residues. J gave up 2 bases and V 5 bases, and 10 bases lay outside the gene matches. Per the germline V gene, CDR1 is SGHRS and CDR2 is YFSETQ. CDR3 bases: TGCGCCAGCAGGCCAGACAGGGACAGCGCCTACGAGCAGTACTTC. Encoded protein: CASRPDRDSAYEQYF.

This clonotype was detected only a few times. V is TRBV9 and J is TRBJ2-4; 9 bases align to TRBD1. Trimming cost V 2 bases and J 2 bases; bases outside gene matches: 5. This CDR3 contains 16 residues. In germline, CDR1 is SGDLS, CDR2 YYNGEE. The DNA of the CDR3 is TGTGCCAGCAGCGTCGGGACAGGGAGACCCAAAAACATTCAGTACTTC. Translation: CASSVGTGRPKNIQYF.

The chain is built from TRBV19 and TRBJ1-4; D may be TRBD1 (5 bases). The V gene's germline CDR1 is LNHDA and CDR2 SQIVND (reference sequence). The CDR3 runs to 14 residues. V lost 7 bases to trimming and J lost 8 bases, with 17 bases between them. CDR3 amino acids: CASNNPGLLEKLFF. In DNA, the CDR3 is TGTGCCAGTAATAATCCAGGGCTTTTAGAAAAACTGTTTTTT.

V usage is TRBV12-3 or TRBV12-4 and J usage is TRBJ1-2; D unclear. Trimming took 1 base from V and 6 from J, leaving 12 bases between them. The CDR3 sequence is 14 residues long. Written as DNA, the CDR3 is TGTGCCAGCAGTTTAGACGGGGTTGGGGATGGCTACACCTTC. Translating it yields CASSLDGVGDGYTF.

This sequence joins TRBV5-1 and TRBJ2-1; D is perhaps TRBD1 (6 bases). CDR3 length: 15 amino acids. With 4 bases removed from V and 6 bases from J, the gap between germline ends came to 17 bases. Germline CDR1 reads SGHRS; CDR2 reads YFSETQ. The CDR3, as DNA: TGCGCCAGCAGCATAGCTCGCCAGGGGCTCAATGAGCAGTTCTTC. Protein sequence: CASSIARQGLNEQFF. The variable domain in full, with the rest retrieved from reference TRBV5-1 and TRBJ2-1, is KAGVTQTPRYLIKTRGQQVTLSCSPISGHRSVSWYQQTPGQGLQFLFEYFSETQRNKGNFPGRFSGRQFSNSRSEMNVSTLELGDSALYLCASSIARQGLNEQFFGPGTRLTVL.

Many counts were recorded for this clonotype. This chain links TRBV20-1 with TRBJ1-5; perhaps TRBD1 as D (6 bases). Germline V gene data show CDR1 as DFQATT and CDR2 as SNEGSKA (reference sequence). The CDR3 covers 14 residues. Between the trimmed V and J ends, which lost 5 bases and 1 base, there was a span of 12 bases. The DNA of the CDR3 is TGCAGTGCTCTTACAGGGAAGAGCAATCAGCCCCAGCATTTT. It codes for CSALTGKSNQPQHF.

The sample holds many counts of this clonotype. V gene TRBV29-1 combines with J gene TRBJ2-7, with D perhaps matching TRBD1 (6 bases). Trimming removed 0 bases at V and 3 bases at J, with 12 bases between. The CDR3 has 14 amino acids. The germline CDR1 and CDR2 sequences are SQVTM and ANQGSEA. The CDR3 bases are TGCAGCGTTGAAGAAAGTGGGGGCCACTACGAGCAGTACTTC. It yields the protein CSVEESGGHYEQYF.

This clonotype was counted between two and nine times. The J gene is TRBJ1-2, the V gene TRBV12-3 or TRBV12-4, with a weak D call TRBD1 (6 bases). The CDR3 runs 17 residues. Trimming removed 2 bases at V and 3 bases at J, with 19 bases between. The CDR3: CASSLRQEVGRYYGYTF. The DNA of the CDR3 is TGTGCCAGCAGTTTAAGACAGGAGGTGGGAAGATACTATGGCTACACCTTC.

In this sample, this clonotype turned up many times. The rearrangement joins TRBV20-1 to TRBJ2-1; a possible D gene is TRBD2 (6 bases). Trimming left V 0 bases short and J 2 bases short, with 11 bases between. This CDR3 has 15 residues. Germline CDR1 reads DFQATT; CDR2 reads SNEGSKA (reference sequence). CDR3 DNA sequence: TGCAGTGCTAGAGACCCCGGGGGAGCCTACAATGAGCAGTTCTTC. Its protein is CSARDPGGAYNEQFF.

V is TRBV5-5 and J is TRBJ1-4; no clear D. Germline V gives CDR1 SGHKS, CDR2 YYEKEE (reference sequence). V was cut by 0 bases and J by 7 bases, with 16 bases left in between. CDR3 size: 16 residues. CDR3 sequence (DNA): TGTGCCAGCAGCTTGGTGATATCGGTGCGCGGTGAAAAACTGTTTTTT. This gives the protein CASSLVISVRGEKLFF.

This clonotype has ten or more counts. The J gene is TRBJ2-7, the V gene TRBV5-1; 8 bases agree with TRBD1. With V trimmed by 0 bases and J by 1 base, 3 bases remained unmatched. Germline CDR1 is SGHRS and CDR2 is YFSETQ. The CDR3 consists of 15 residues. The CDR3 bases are TGCGCCAGCAGCTTGGTGGGGACAGGTTCCTACGAGCAGTACTTC. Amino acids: CASSLVGTGSYEQYF.

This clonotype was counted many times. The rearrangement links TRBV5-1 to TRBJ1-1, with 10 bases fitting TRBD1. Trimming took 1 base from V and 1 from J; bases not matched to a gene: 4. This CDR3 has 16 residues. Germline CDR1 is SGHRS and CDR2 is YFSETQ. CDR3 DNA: TGCGCCAGCAGCTTGCCGACAGGGGGCCGGAACACTGAAGCTTTCTTT. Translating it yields CASSLPTGGRNTEAFF.

This chain's CDR3 is CACTGGTNTDTQYF. The CDR3 nucleotides read TGTGCCTGTACAGGTGGGACTAACACAGATACGCAGTATTTT. The V and J genes are TRBV30 and TRBJ2-3, with 7 bases aligning to TRBD2. J was trimmed by 2 bases and V by 6 bases; bases with no gene match: 8. This CDR3 contains 14 residues. The germline gives CDR1 GTSNPN, CDR2 SVGIG (reference sequence).

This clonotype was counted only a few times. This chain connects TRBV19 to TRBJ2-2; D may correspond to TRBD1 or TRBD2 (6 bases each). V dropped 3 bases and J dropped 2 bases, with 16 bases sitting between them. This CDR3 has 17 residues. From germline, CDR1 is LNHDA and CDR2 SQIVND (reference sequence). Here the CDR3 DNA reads TGTGCCAGTAGTATTTCACTTTGGGGGGCTAACACCGGGGAGCTGTTTTTT. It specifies CASSISLWGANTGELFF.

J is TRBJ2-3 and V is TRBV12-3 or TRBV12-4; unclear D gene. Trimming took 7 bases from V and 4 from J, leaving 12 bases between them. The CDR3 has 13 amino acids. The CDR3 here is CASTRLESDTQYF. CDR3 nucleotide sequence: TGTGCCAGCACCCGTCTCGAGTCAGATACGCAGTATTTT.

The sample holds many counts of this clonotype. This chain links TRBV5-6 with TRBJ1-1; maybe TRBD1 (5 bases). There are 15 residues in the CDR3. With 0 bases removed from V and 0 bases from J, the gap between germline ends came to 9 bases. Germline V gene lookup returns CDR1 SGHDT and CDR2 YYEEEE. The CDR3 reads CASSLGGSVNTEAFF. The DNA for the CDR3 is TGTGCCAGCAGCTTGGGGGGGTCCGTGAACACTGAAGCTTTCTTT. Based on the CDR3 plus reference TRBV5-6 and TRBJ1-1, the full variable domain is DAGVTQSPTHLIKTRGQQVTLRCSPKSGHDTVSWYQQALGQGPQFIFQYYEEEERQRGNFPDRFSGHQFPNYSSELNVNALLLGDSALYLCASSLGGSVNTEAFFGQGTRLTVV.

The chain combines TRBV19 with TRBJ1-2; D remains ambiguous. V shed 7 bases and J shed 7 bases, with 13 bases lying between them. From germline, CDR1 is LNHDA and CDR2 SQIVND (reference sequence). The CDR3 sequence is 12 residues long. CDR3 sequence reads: CASISRRSGYTF. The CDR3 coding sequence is TGTGCCAGTATATCCAGGAGAAGTGGCTACACCTTC.

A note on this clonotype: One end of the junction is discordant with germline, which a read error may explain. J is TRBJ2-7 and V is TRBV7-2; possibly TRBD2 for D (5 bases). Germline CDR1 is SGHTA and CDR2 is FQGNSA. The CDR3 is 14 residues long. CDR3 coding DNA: TGCGCCAGCAGCTCCCTAGCAAGGCCGGGCGAGCAGTACTTC. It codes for CASSSLARPGEQYF.

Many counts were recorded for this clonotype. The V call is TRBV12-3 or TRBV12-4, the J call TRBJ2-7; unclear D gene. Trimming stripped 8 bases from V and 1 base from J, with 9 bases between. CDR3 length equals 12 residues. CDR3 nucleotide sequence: TGTGCCAGCTCCACCGGGTCCTACGAGCAGTACTTC. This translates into CASSTGSYEQYF.